This T cell receptor beta chain derives from a study of CD8+ T cells in alopecia areata. As for treatment: oral pan-JAK inhibitor, 5-10 mg twice daily. Punch biopsies of lesional scalp, plus peripheral blood, were taken from alopecia areata patients. Trimming shortened V by 0 bases and J by 0 bases, and 7 bases separated the two germline ends. This CDR3 spans 15 amino acids. Looked up from germline, CDR1 is SGHRS and CDR2 is YFSETQ. Once RNA had been extracted, it was reverse transcribed into cDNA to act as the sequencing template. Libraries were prepared by immunoSEQ multiplex PCR; TCRdb keeps only in-frame clonotypes and omits some of them. Altogether about 270,000 clones are present, about three fifths being singletons, with the ten largest covering around 0.84%.

The J gene is TRBJ1-3, the V gene TRBV5-1; D is unclear. This receptor was taken from a human donor with alopecia areata. Sequencing used CD4+ T cells sorted from blood, obtained at week 52, from a patient treated with tofacitinib. CDR3 sequence: CASSLDGDSGNTIYF. CDR3 DNA sequence: TGCGCCAGCAGCTTGGACGGTGACTCTGGAAACACCATATATTTT.